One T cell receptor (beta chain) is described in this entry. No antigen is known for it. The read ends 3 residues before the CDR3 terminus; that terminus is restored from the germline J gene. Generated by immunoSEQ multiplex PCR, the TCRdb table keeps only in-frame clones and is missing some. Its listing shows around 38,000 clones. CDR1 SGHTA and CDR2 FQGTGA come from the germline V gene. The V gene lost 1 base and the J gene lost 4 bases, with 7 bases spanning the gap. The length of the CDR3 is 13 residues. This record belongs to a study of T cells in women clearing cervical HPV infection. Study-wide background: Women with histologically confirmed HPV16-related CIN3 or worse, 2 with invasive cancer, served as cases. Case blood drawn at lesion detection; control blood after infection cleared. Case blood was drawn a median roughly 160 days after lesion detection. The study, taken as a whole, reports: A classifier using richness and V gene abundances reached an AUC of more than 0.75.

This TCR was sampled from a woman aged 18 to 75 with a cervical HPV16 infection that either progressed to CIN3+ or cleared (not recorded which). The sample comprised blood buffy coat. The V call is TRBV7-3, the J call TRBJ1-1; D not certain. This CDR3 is CASSLNGGTEAFF. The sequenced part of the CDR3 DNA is TGTGCCAGCAGCTTAAATGGCGGCACTGAA. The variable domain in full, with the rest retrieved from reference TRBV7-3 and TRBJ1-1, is GAGVSQTPSNKVTEKGKYVELRCDPISGHTALYWYRQSLGQGPEFLIYFQGTGAADDSGLPNDRFFAVRPEGSVSTLKIQRTERGDSAVYLCASSLNGGTEAFFGQGTRLTVV.